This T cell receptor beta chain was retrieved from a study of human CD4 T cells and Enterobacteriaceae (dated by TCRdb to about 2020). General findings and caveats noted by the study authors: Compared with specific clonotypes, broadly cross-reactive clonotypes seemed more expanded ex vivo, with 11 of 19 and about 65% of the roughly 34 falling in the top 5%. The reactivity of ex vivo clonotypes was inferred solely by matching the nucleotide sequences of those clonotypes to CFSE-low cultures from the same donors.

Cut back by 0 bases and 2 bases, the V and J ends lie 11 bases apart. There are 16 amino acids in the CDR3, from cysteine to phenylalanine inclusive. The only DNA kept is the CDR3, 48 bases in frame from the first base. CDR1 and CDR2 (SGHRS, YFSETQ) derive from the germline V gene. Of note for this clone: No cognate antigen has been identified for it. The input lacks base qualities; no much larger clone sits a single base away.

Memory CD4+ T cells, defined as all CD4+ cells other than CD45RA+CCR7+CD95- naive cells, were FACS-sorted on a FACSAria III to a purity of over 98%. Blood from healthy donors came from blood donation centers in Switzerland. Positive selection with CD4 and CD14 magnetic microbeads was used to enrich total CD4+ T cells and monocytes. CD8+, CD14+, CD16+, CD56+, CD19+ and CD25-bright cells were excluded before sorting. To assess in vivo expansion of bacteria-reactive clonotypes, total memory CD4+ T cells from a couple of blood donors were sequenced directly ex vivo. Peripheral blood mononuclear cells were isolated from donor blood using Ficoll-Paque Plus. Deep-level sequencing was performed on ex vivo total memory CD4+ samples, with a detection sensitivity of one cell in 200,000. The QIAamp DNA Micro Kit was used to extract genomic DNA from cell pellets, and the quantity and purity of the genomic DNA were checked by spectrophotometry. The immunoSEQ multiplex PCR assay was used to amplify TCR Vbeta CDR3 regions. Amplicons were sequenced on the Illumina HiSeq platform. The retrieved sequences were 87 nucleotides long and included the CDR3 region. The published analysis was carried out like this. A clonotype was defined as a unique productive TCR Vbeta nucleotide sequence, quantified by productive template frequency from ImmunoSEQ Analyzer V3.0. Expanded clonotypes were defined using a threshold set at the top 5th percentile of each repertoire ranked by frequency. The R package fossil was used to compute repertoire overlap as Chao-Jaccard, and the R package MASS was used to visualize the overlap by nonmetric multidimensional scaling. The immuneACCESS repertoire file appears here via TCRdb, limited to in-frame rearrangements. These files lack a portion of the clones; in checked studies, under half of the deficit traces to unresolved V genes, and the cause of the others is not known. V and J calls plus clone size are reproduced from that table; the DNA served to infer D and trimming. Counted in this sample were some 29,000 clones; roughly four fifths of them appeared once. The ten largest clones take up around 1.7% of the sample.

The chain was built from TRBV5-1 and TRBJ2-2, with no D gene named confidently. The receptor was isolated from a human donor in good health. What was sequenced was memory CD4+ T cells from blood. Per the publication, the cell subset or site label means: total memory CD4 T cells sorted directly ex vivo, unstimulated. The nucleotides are TGCGCCAGCAGCTTGGCCCATCAGACAAACACCGGGGAGCTGTTTTTT. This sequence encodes CASSLAHQTNTGELFF.